The present TCR beta chain was sequenced within a study of shared clonotypes between healthy human individuals. Study findings and constraints: Represented diversity, genetic and exposure-history alike, was limited by few donors. Naive subsets tended to show greater estimated richness than memory subsets.

Investigators divided CD4+ cells into CD45RA+ naive and CD45RA-negative memory subsets. In regard to this clone: Its specificity is not known.

The data were produced by immunoSEQ multiplex PCR, yet TCRdb's version contains in-frame clones alone and is incomplete. The profile shows 550,000 to 700,000 clones, around 73% of them singletons. The CDR3 length is 17 residues. V was cut by 4 bases and J by 0 bases, with 19 bases left in between. Per the germline V gene, CDR1 is SEHNR and CDR2 is FQNEAQ (reference sequence). What was sequenced was memory CD4+ T cells sorted from blood. Stated subset: CD45RA-negative fraction. The receptor was derived from a woman aged 30 to 39 in good health. The rearrangement joins TRBV7-9 to TRBJ2-7, with a tentative D call TRBD1 (7 bases). CDR3 protein: CASSSVGGTVTSYEQYF. The CDR3 DNA follows: TGTGCCAGCAGCTCGGTTGGCGGGACAGTGACCTCCTACGAGCAGTACTTC.